These 29 T cell receptor beta chains were sequenced from one sample in a study of T cells in Graves' hyperthyroidism and ophthalmopathy. RNA transcripts gave rise to amplified TCR beta CDR3 regions. The HTBI primer set served for first-round RT-PCR of the TCR CDR3. TCRdb called the multiplex PCR reads again in MiXCR, with one record for every CDR3 protein. The sample yields roughly 500,000 distinct CDR3 sequences, around 50% seen once. Material for sequencing was peripheral blood or thyroid tissue (not recorded which). These receptors originate from an adult woman with Graves' disease, either hyperthyroidism or ophthalmopathy (not recorded which).

The rearrangement uses TRBV15 and TRBJ1-1; possible D gene TRBD1, 5 bases. Germline-derived CDR1 and CDR2 are LNHNV and YYDKDF (reference sequence). CDR3 size: 16 residues. The germline V and J ends were trimmed by 3 bases and 1 base, with 15 bases remaining between them. The CDR3 coding sequence is TGTGCCACCAGCAGGCGAGGGGAACACTCGAACACTGAAGCTTTCTTT. Its protein is CATSRRGEHSNTEAFF.

The chain uses TRBV29-1 and TRBJ1-2; D perhaps matches TRBD1 (6 bases). The CDR3 length is 14 residues. From germline, CDR1 is SQVTM and CDR2 ANQGSEA. The V and J ends lost 8 bases and 1 base respectively, with 17 bases between them. CDR3 region: CSLNNGDNNYGYTF. The CDR3, as DNA: TGCAGCCTGAACAATGGGGACAATAACTATGGCTACACCTTC.

V and J are TRBV7-9 and TRBJ2-5; 7 bases map to TRBD2. Germline lookup yields CDR1 SEHNR and CDR2 FQNEAQ (reference sequence). Trimming removed 7 bases from V and 5 bases from J; junction bases left unmatched: 7. This CDR3 has 13 residues. The CDR3 is CASNQGGRETQYF. The DNA for the CDR3 is TGTGCCAGCAACCAGGGAGGGCGGGAGACCCAGTACTTC. Based on the CDR3 plus reference TRBV7-9 and TRBJ2-5, the full variable domain is DTGVSQNPRHKITKRGQNVTFRCDPISEHNRLYWYRQTLGQGPEFLTYFQNEAQLEKSRLLSDRFSAERPKGSFSTLEIQRTEQGDSAMYLCASNQGGRETQYFGPGTRLLVL.

As regards this clonotype: The DNA is omitted, as the CDR3 cannot be located on it reliably, and the CDR3 follows TCRdb's listing. The chain uses TRBV7-2 and TRBJ1-1. The germline gives CDR1 SGHTA, CDR2 FQGNSA. The CDR3 length is 21 residues, termini included. CDR3 sequence reads: CASSFYICSARSLRQHTEAFF.

In this sample, this clonotype turned up a few times. V usage is TRBV2 and J usage is TRBJ1-2; D unclear. Germline CDR1 and CDR2: SNHLY and FYNNEI. The CDR3 runs 13 residues. V lost 4 bases and J 8 bases, leaving 14 bases between the germline ends. CDR3 loop: CASSVGPRYGYTF. DNA for the CDR3: TGTGCCAGCAGTGTAGGGCCGAGGTACGGCTACACCTTC.

The CDR3 DNA follows: TGCAGCGTTGAGGGCAGGGCCTACGAGCAGTACTTC. This gives the protein CSVEGRAYEQYF. V is TRBV29-1 and J is TRBJ2-7, with a weak D call TRBD1 (5 bases). Germline V CDR1 and CDR2: SQVTM, ANQGSEA. There are 12 residues in the CDR3. The germline V and J ends were trimmed by 3 bases and 2 bases, with 8 bases remaining between them.

This clonotype was picked up many times. The J gene is TRBJ2-5, the V gene TRBV27, with D possibly being TRBD1 or TRBD2 (5 bases each). V lost 5 bases and J lost 5, with 18 bases in between. Looked up from germline, CDR1 is MNHEY and CDR2 is SMNVEV (reference sequence). The CDR3 runs to 15 residues. The CDR3 region has the DNA TGTGCCAGCAGTCCGCCGGGACGTCGTTTGGAGACCCAGTACTTC. This encodes CASSPPGRRLETQYF.

This rearrangement joins TRBV20-1 to TRBJ2-1; TRBD2 matches 12 bases. In germline, CDR1 is DFQATT, CDR2 SNEGSKA (reference sequence). V was clipped by 1 base and J by 7 bases; unmatched bases: 5. CDR3 length equals 15 residues. The DNA of the CDR3 is TGCAGTGCTAGAGGACTAGCGGGAGTTGGGAATGAGCAGTTCTTC. This translates into CSARGLAGVGNEQFF.

About this clonotype: A much larger clone differs from this one at a single base, so this may be a read error. This sequence joins TRBV7-9 and TRBJ2-5; the match to TRBD1 covers 10 bases. Germline CDR1 reads SEHNR; CDR2 reads FQNEAQ (reference sequence). CDR3 length: 14 residues. Trimming at V came to 4 bases and at J to 3 bases, leaving 2 bases not matched to a gene. The CDR3 coding sequence is TGTGCCAGCAGCTCGGGGACAGGGGAAGAGACCCAGTACTTC. Protein: CASSSGTGEETQYF. Variable domain in full (rest from reference TRBV7-9 and TRBJ2-5): DTGVSQNPRHKITKRGQNVTFRCDPISEHNRLYWYRQTLGQGPEFLTYFQNEAQLEKSRLLSDRFSAERPKGSFSTLEIQRTEQGDSAMYLCASSSGTGEETQYFGPGTRLLVL.

In this sample, this clonotype turned up many times. V gene TRBV6-1 combines with J gene TRBJ1-2; D ambiguous. Trimming cost V 2 bases and J 2 bases, with 6 bases left between them. Germline CDR1 reads MNHNS; CDR2 reads SASEGT. This CDR3 contains 13 residues. Here the CDR3 reads CASSETENYGYTF. CDR3 bases: TGTGCCAGCAGTGAAACTGAAAACTATGGCTACACCTTC.

The chain recombines TRBV20-1 with TRBJ1-2; perhaps TRBD1 as D (5 bases). The V gene's germline CDR1 is DFQATT and CDR2 SNEGSKA (reference sequence). Trimming stripped 1 base from V and 13 bases from J, with 16 bases between. The CDR3 contains 12 residues. CDR3 loop: CSARGGHGNSTF. The CDR3 DNA follows: TGCAGTGCTAGAGGAGGACATGGAAACTCCACCTTC.

The rearrangement links TRBV4-2 to TRBJ2-7; 10 nucleotides line up with TRBD2. There are 16 residues in the CDR3. Germline V CDR1 and CDR2: LGHNA, YNFKEQ. With 0 bases clipped from V and 5 bases from J, the junction kept 7 bases outside the gene matches. The CDR3 DNA is TGTGCCAGCAGCCAAGAACCCCTAGCGGGAGTTCACGAGCAGTACTTC. Protein product: CASSQEPLAGVHEQYF.

The chain links TRBV7-7 to TRBJ2-5; 7 bases match TRBD2. Looked up from germline, CDR1 is SSHAT and CDR2 is FNYEAQ (reference sequence). This CDR3 is built from 14 residues. CDR3 loop: CARDNLAVQETQYF. The CDR3 nucleotides are TGTGCTAGAGATAACCTAGCGGTTCAAGAGACCCAGTACTTC.

Points on this clonotype: Its ends do not fully match the called genes, so a read error is possible. V is TRBV7-2 and J is TRBJ1-2; D not certain. From germline, CDR1 is SGHTA and CDR2 FQGNSA. CDR3 length: 15 amino acids. CDR3 protein: CASSQGGPILYGYTF. The CDR3 nucleotides are TGCGCCAGCAGCCAAGGCGGCCCGATCCTCTATGGCTACACCTTC. Full variable domain (missing parts from reference TRBV7-2 and TRBJ1-2): GAGVSQSPSNKVTEKGKDVELRCDPISGHTALYWYRQSLGQGLEFLIYFQGNSAPDKSGLPSDRFSAERTGGSVSTLTIQRTQQEDSAVYLCASSQGGPILYGYTFGSGTRLTVV.

This clonotype showed up many times. V usage is TRBV7-9 and J usage is TRBJ1-1; TRBD1 aligns across 10 bases. The CDR3 contains 12 residues. CDR1 and CDR2 from the germline V gene are SEHNR and FQNEAQ (reference sequence). V dropped 5 bases and J dropped 10; count of bases not matched to a gene: 4. The CDR3 DNA follows: TGTGCCAGCAGCGCTGGACAGGGGGTAGCTTTCTTT. Translated, it gives CASSAGQGVAFF.

V is TRBV14 and J is TRBJ1-3; the match to TRBD1 covers 7 bases. Germline CDR1 SGHDN, CDR2 FVKESK. The CDR3 extends over 16 amino acids. V gave up 1 base and J gave up 1 base; unmatched junction bases: 4. This chain's CDR3 is CASSQGLTGSGNTIYF. The CDR3 bases are TGTGCCAGCAGCCAAGGATTGACAGGGTCTGGAAACACCATATATTTT.

The chain has TRBV5-1 and TRBJ2-5; D is unclear. Trimming removed 0 bases from V and 1 base from J, with 7 bases in between. The CDR3 contains 14 residues. Germline assignment: CDR1 SGHRS and CDR2 YFSETQ. The CDR3 DNA is TGCGCCAGCAGCTTGGGGGCAGTCCAAGAGACCCAGTACTTC. It codes for CASSLGAVQETQYF.

This clonotype was counted many times. The V call is TRBV20-1, the J call TRBJ2-7; no clear D gene. Germline CDR1 reads DFQATT; CDR2 reads SNEGSKA (reference sequence). The CDR3 covers 13 residues. Between the trimmed V and J ends, which lost 8 bases and 2 bases, there was a span of 16 bases. The CDR3: CSMLKGATYEQYF. The CDR3 DNA reads TGCAGTATGCTTAAGGGCGCGACCTACGAGCAGTACTTC.

There are many counts of this clonotype. The chain is built from TRBV6-5 and TRBJ1-5; weak D call: TRBD1 (5 bases). The CDR3 covers 13 residues. From germline, CDR1 is MNHEY and CDR2 SVGAGI. V lost 9 bases and J 4 bases, leaving 13 bases between the germline ends. CDR3 protein: CASGATDNQPQHF. The CDR3 nucleotides read TGTGCCAGTGGAGCGACAGATAATCAGCCCCAGCATTTT.

This clonotype was found many times. The J gene is TRBJ1-1, the V gene TRBV2, with TRBD1 matching over 9 bases. Germline CDR1 SNHLY, CDR2 FYNNEI. V shed 0 bases and J 4 bases; nucleotides not matched to a gene: 0. The CDR3 totals 14 residues. The CDR3 protein is CASSEADRGTEAFF. CDR3 nucleotide sequence: TGTGCCAGCAGTGAAGCGGACAGGGGCACTGAAGCTTTCTTT.

Of note for this clonotype: It may be a read error: a sequence one base away is much more abundant. This CDR3 fails to terminate in the conserved phenylalanine or tryptophan, so it likely reflects a read error. J is TRBJ1-1 and V is TRBV5-5, with D tentatively TRBD1 (6 bases). The ends were cut back, 4 bases at V and 2 bases at J, with 12 bases in the middle. Germline V lookup: CDR1 SGHKS, CDR2 YYEKEE (reference sequence). The CDR3 sequence is 14 residues long. CDR3 sequence: CASSANRVNTEAFS. The CDR3 bases are TGTGCCAGCAGCGCCAACAGGGTAAACACTGAAGCTTTCTCT.

The sample holds many counts of this clonotype. Here the CDR3 DNA reads TGTGCCAGAGAGGACAGGGCCTTTAATCAGCCCCAGCATTTT. It codes for CAREDRAFNQPQHF. The chain employs TRBV6-4 and TRBJ1-5; TRBD1 matches 8 bases. The CDR3 consists of 14 residues. Germline trimming cut 9 bases from V and 4 bases from J; bases unmatched to any gene: 8. Looked up from germline, CDR1 is MRHNA and CDR2 is SNTAGT.

This clonotype turned up a few times. The chain joins TRBV7-9 to TRBJ2-7; 7 bases map to TRBD1. Germline CDR1 is SEHNR and CDR2 is FQNEAQ (reference sequence). The CDR3 has 15 amino acids. Trimming took 6 bases from V and 0 from J; bases not matched to a gene: 8. The CDR3 sequence: CASSSDRVDSYEQYF. CDR3 in DNA: TGTGCCAGCAGTTCTGACAGGGTAGACTCCTACGAGCAGTACTTC.

This clonotype was seen more than once but under ten times. The chain combines TRBV2 with TRBJ1-3, with D possibly matching TRBD1 (5 bases). V gave up 5 bases and J gave up 0 bases, with 14 bases separating them. CDR3 size: 16 residues. CDR1 is SNHLY and CDR2 is FYNNEI in the germline V gene. The CDR3 spells CASSLPGDRSGNTIYF. DNA of the CDR3: TGTGCCAGCAGTCTTCCGGGGGACCGCTCTGGAAACACCATATATTTT.

V gene TRBV19 combines with J gene TRBJ2-3; D gene unclear. There are 11 residues in the CDR3. V was clipped by 3 bases and J by 6 bases, with 4 bases between them. Per the germline V gene, CDR1 is LNHDA and CDR2 is SQIVND (reference sequence). As DNA, the CDR3 is TGTGCCAGTAGTATGGGGGATACGCAGTATTTT. Protein: CASSMGDTQYF.

The chain has TRBV29-1 and TRBJ2-5; 9 bases are a match to TRBD2. The CDR3 is made up of 13 amino acids. The germline V gene encodes CDR1 SQVTM and CDR2 ANQGSEA. V shed 8 bases and J 5 bases; nucleotides not matched to a gene: 9. The CDR3 coding sequence is TGCAGCCTCGTGGCTAGCGGGGATGAGACCCAGTACTTC. It is translated as CSLVASGDETQYF.

In its sample, this clonotype was seen many times. The chain joins TRBV2 to TRBJ1-5, with D maybe TRBD1 (6 bases). The V end was cut by 7 bases, the J end by 5 bases, with 18 bases between. The CDR3 extends over 15 amino acids. In germline, CDR1 is SNHLY, CDR2 FYNNEI. CDR3 bases: TGTGCCAGCAAGCTTGAACAGGGTTCAGATCAGCCCCAGCATTTT. This encodes CASKLEQGSDQPQHF.

This sequence joins TRBV28 and TRBJ1-4; D call uncertain. V dropped 6 bases and J dropped 0 bases, with 8 bases sitting between them. The CDR3 has 14 amino acids. Germline V gene lookup returns CDR1 MDHEN and CDR2 SYDVKM. The CDR3 reads CASRLLPTNEKLFF. As DNA, the CDR3 is TGTGCCAGCAGGCTGCTTCCAACTAATGAAAAACTGTTTTTT.

This clonotype was seen ten or more times. The chain uses TRBV19 and TRBJ1-2; perhaps TRBD1 as D (5 bases). This CDR3 comprises 15 residues. The germline gives CDR1 LNHDA, CDR2 SQIVND (reference sequence). V was shortened by 6 bases and J by 4 bases, with 18 bases between the two germline ends. Here the CDR3 DNA reads TGTGCCAGTAGGCCCACGGCTCCTGGGGGCTATGGCTACACCTTC. Its translation is CASRPTAPGGYGYTF.